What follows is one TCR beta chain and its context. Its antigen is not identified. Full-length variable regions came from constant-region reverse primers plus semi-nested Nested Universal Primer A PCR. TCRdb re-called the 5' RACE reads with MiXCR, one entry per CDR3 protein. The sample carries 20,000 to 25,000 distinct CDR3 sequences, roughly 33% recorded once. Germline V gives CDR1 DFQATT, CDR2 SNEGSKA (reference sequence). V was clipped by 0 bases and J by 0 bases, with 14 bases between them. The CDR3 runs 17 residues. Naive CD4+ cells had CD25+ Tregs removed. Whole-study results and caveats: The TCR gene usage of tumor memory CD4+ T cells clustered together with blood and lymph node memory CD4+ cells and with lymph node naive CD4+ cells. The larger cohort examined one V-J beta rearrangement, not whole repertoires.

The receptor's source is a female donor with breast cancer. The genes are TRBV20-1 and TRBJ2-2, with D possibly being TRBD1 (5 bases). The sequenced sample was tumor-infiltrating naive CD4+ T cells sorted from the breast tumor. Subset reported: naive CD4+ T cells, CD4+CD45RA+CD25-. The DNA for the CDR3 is TGCAGTGCTAGAGATGGCAGGGTCTCATCGAACACCGGGGAGCTGTTTTTT. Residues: CSARDGRVSSNTGELFF.